The TCR beta chain under discussion was sequenced for a study of CXCR3-negative and CXCR3-positive naive CD8 T cells. Study-wide points: More hydrophobic TRB CDR3s occurred in CXCR3-positive than in CXCR3-negative naive cells. The study found CXCR3 expression partially decreased after cryopreservation and ran most assays on fresh PBMCs. Naive subsets displayed similar surface CD5, and TCR strength was inferred from TRB CDR3 properties.

Each TRB cDNA library was prepared by 5' RACE (with UMI labels). For each CDR3 protein, TCRdb gives one entry from its re-call of the 5' RACE reads, without DNA. The repertoire table contains 150,000 to 180,000 distinct CDR3 sequences. In the case of this clonotype: Its antigen is unknown.

This CDR3 is 16 amino acids long. Germline CDR1 MNHEY, CDR2 SVGEGT. The sample consisted of naive CXCR3+ CD8+ T cells from blood. Subset specified: CD45RO-CCR7+CD27+CD95- naive CD8+ T cells expressing CXCR3 (TNR3+). The origin of this receptor is a human donor in good health. Some clones in this sample may be carry-over from other donors' samples. This sequence joins TRBV6-2 or TRBV6-3 and TRBJ2-5; TCRdb names TRBD1, which stays unverified in the absence of DNA. This CDR3 is CASTEPGTGAQETQYF.